The 21 T cell receptor beta chains in this list originate from one sample, sequenced in a study of cytomegalovirus exposure and HLA in healthy donors. Researchers ran the PCR with 60 Vbeta and 13 Jbeta primers. The repertoire was sequenced with immunoSEQ multiplex PCR; TCRdb's copy has only in-frame clones and lacks some. The sample consists of around 67,000 clones, approximately 60% of them appearing once. The specimen sequenced was PBMCs. The origin of the receptors is a woman aged 50 to 60 in good health and CMV-seronegative.

Many counts were recorded for this clone. Different DNA sequences within this sample yield the same CDR3. The chain carries TRBV28 and TRBJ1-1, with D unclear. Germline V gene sequence: CDR1 MDHEN, CDR2 SYDVKM. This CDR3 is built from 12 residues. V lost 6 bases to trimming and J lost 4 bases, with 9 bases between them. The CDR3 sequence is CASSPHSTEAFF. The CDR3 DNA follows: TGTGCCAGCAGCCCCCATTCCACTGAAGCTTTCTTT.

The rearrangement joins TRBV6-6 to TRBJ1-1; 7 bases align to TRBD1. The V gene end was trimmed by 8 bases and the J gene end by 8 bases; junction bases not matched to a gene: 14. Per the germline V gene, CDR1 is MNHNY and CDR2 is SVGAGI (reference sequence). The CDR3 sequence is 14 residues long. CDR3 nucleotides: TGTGCCAGCCTCTCGACAGGGACCCTATACGAAGCTTTCTTT. Translated, it gives CASLSTGTLYEAFF.

The chain combines TRBV9 with TRBJ2-3; 15 nucleotides align to TRBD2. V dropped 0 bases and J dropped 5; count of bases not matched to a gene: 7. Per germline, CDR1 SGDLS and CDR2 YYNGEE. This CDR3 is built from 18 residues. The CDR3, as DNA: TGTGCCAGCAGCGTAGTTGGGACTAGCGGGAGGAATGGAGATACGCAGTATTTT. This translates into CASSVVGTSGRNGDTQYF.

This sequence joins TRBV6-5 and TRBJ2-7; the match to TRBD1 covers 8 bases. Germline V gene sequence: CDR1 MNHEY, CDR2 SVGAGI. J was trimmed by 3 bases and V by 2 bases; bases with no gene match: 6. The CDR3 runs 15 residues. As DNA, the CDR3 is TGTGCCAGCAGTTACGGACAGGGAACCGGCTACGAGCAGTACTTC. Translation gives CASSYGQGTGYEQYF.

The chain links TRBV10-1 to TRBJ2-7, with 12 nucleotides matching TRBD1. This CDR3 is 14 amino acids long. Germline-derived CDR1 and CDR2 are WNHNN and SYGVQD (reference sequence). Trimming took 6 bases from V and 6 from J; bases not matched to a gene: 6. The CDR3 loop is CASSRDRGLSEQYF. CDR3 nucleotide sequence: TGCGCCAGCAGCCGGGACAGGGGGCTTAGCGAGCAGTACTTC.

The chain employs TRBV5-1 and TRBJ1-1; D perhaps matches TRBD1 (6 bases). V was shortened by 3 bases and J by 0 bases, with 9 bases between the two germline ends. CDR1 is SGHRS and CDR2 is YFSETQ in the germline V gene. This CDR3 contains 14 residues. In nucleotides, the CDR3 is TGCGCCAGCAGCTCAAGGACAGTGAACACTGAAGCTTTCTTT. It translates to CASSSRTVNTEAFF.

Points on this clone: The same CDR3 is also encoded by other DNA sequences in this sample. This chain uses TRBV18 with TRBJ1-5; 7 positions agree with TRBD1. From germline, CDR1 is KGHSH and CDR2 LQKENI. This CDR3 is built from 13 residues. J gave up 7 bases and V 3 bases, and 3 bases lay outside the gene matches. The CDR3 DNA sequence: TGTGCCAGCTCACCGGACAGGAACCAGCCCCAGCATTTT. It codes for CASSPDRNQPQHF.

This clone has a handful of counts. The chain joins TRBV5-1 to TRBJ2-3; 9 positions agree with TRBD2. The CDR3 loop spans 17 amino acids. V shed 0 bases, J shed 1 base, and the junction held 6 bases outside the gene matches. Germline CDR1 SGHRS, CDR2 YFSETQ. In nucleotides, the CDR3 is TGCGCCAGCAGCTTGGTGGGTAGCGGGGGAGGCACAGATACGCAGTATTTT. Its translation is CASSLVGSGGGTDTQYF. Together with reference TRBV5-1 and TRBJ2-3, the CDR3 gives the full variable domain: KAGVTQTPRYLIKTRGQQVTLSCSPISGHRSVSWYQQTPGQGLQFLFEYFSETQRNKGNFPGRFSGRQFSNSRSEMNVSTLELGDSALYLCASSLVGSGGGTDTQYFGPGTRLTVL.

The chain links TRBV6-5 to TRBJ1-2; 9 bases agree with TRBD1. The germline V gene encodes CDR1 MNHEY and CDR2 SVGAGI. CDR3 size: 13 residues. Losses at the gene ends were 6 bases for V and 8 bases for J; bases not matched to a gene: 7. The CDR3 region is CASRKTGGSGYTF. CDR3 nucleotide sequence: TGTGCCAGCAGGAAGACAGGGGGGTCAGGCTACACCTTC.

This clone was picked up a small number of times. This chain links TRBV9 with TRBJ1-2, with 10 bases identical to TRBD1. The CDR3 runs to 15 residues. J lost 7 bases, V lost 3 bases, and 9 bases had no gene match. Germline V lookup: CDR1 SGDLS, CDR2 YYNGEE. CDR3 residues: CASSGSGTGARGYTF. As DNA, the CDR3 is TGTGCCAGCAGCGGTTCCGGGACAGGGGCTCGTGGCTACACCTTC.

This clone came up a few times. The chain recombines TRBV9 with TRBJ2-1; 11 nucleotides line up with TRBD2. In germline, CDR1 is SGDLS, CDR2 YYNGEE. This CDR3 spans 15 amino acids. With V trimmed by 3 bases and J by 3 bases, 2 bases remained unmatched. Here the CDR3 reads CASSAGTSGYNEQFF. The CDR3, as DNA: TGTGCCAGCAGCGCCGGGACTAGCGGCTACAATGAGCAGTTCTTC.

This clone was observed a few times. The chain employs TRBV10-1 and TRBJ1-1, with D unclear. This CDR3 contains 15 residues. V was cut by 0 bases and J by 5 bases, with 13 bases left in between. Per germline, CDR1 WNHNN and CDR2 SYGVQD (reference sequence). The CDR3, as DNA: TGCGCCAGCAGTGAGTCCGGAGGCTTTGGGACTGAAGCTTTCTTT. Translation gives CASSESGGFGTEAFF.

CDR3 coding DNA: TGCGCCAGCAGCCCGCGACAGGATTGGAACACCATATATTTT. This sequence encodes CASSPRQDWNTIYF. The rearrangement links TRBV5-1 to TRBJ1-3, with D perhaps matching TRBD1 (6 bases). V was shortened by 4 bases and J by 7 bases, with 15 bases between the two germline ends. The CDR3 extends over 14 amino acids. The germline V gene encodes CDR1 SGHRS and CDR2 YFSETQ. Using reference TRBV5-1 and TRBJ1-3 for the parts outside the CDR3, the full variable domain is KAGVTQTPRYLIKTRGQQVTLSCSPISGHRSVSWYQQTPGQGLQFLFEYFSETQRNKGNFPGRFSGRQFSNSRSEMNVSTLELGDSALYLCASSPRQDWNTIYFGEGSWLTVV.

This clone was found a few times. The chain is built from TRBV6-5 and TRBJ1-4, with D unclear. The CDR3 has 13 residues. Per germline, CDR1 MNHEY and CDR2 SVGAGI. The V gene lost 2 bases and the J gene lost 6 bases, with 7 bases spanning the gap. The CDR3 bases are TGTGCCAGCAGTTACCGGGGAGATGAAAAACTGTTTTTT. This codes for CASSYRGDEKLFF.

A few counts support this clone. V is TRBV10-1 and J is TRBJ1-5, with TRBD1 identical over 7 bases. Germline CDR1 WNHNN, CDR2 SYGVQD (reference sequence). CDR3 size: 15 residues. The CDR3 DNA sequence: TGCGCTAGGGCCCAGACAGGGTTAGGCAATCAGCCCCAGCATTTT. Its protein product is CARAQTGLGNQPQHF.

The J gene is TRBJ1-2, the V gene TRBV6-5; maybe TRBD1 (5 bases). Germline assignment: CDR1 MNHEY and CDR2 SVGAGI. CDR3 length: 14 residues. V shed 5 bases and J shed 0 bases, with 10 bases lying between them. CDR3 sequence reads: CASSLLGPNYGYTF. Written as DNA, the CDR3 is TGTGCCAGCAGTCTCCTGGGGCCTAACTATGGCTACACCTTC.

V gene TRBV9 combines with J gene TRBJ2-7, with 7 bases identical to TRBD1. Germline values: CDR1 SGDLS, CDR2 YYNGEE. This CDR3 comprises 14 residues. V shed 0 bases and J 3 bases; nucleotides not matched to a gene: 3. The CDR3 DNA is TGTGCCAGCAGCGTAGGACAGGGCCACTACGAGCAGTACTTC. It specifies CASSVGQGHYEQYF.

This clone was picked up a small number of times. CDR3 DNA: TGCGCCAGCAGCCACGCGGGACAGGCAGGCTACGAGCAGTACTTC. This sequence encodes CASSHAGQAGYEQYF. The V and J genes are TRBV5-1 and TRBJ2-7, with 8 bases aligning to TRBD1. The length of the CDR3 is 15 residues. Germline trimming cut 4 bases from V and 3 bases from J; bases unmatched to any gene: 9. Germline V gene data show CDR1 as SGHRS and CDR2 as YFSETQ.

CDR3 in amino acids: CASSLWGRAGGYTF. The CDR3 DNA follows: TGTGCCAGCAGTTTATGGGGCAGGGCGGGGGGCTACACCTTC. The V and J genes are TRBV28 and TRBJ1-2; D is perhaps TRBD1 (5 bases). The CDR3 sequence is 14 residues long. CDR1 and CDR2 from the germline V gene are MDHEN and SYDVKM. With 0 bases removed from V and 8 bases from J, the gap between germline ends came to 13 bases.

Concerning this clone: Germline is not matched at one junction end, which may reflect a read error. The genes are TRBV6-5 and TRBJ2-1; 7 bases match TRBD2. CDR1 and CDR2 from the germline V gene are MNHEY and SVGAGI. This CDR3 contains 15 residues. This CDR3 reads CASTPSGNTYNERFF. In DNA, the CDR3 is TGTGCCAGCACCCCCAGCGGGAACACCTACAATGAGCGGTTCTTC.

The chain joins TRBV15 to TRBJ1-2; D is unclear. CDR1 and CDR2 (germline): LNHNV, YYDKDF (reference sequence). V shed 8 bases and J shed 0 bases, with 10 bases lying between them. The CDR3 has 13 residues. CDR3 sequence reads: CATSAGTNYGYTF. The CDR3 region has the DNA TGTGCCACCTCGGCGGGGACTAACTATGGCTACACCTTC.